This TCR beta chain emerged from a study of beta chain features in type 1 diabetes. Overall study: There were some 110 million sorted cells examined across all samples.

General observations from the study: There was a moderate but significant shortening of TCRB CDR3s in all four CD4+ subsets of Type 1 diabetes patients. Patients with type 1 diabetes showed fewer VDJ junction insertions and more deletions. There was no resolution here of whether HLA type influences TCRB rearrangement.

About this clone: The antigen is unknown.

The CDR3 runs 14 residues. V shed 5 bases and J shed 9 bases, with 19 bases lying between them. Germline V gene lookup returns CDR1 SEHNR and CDR2 FQNEAQ (reference sequence). What was sequenced were expressed TCRB transcripts, since all of the isolated RNA had been reverse transcribed. TCRdb keeps only in-frame clones here, not all; method: immunoSEQ multiplex PCR. The repertoire consists of around 160,000 clones, with almost 65% occurring once and the leading ten covering 0.08% to 0.095%. A sort by CD45RO/CCR7/CD25/CD127/CD95/CD27 yielded CD4+ naive, central memory, regulatory and stem cell-like memory cells.

Source material: naive CD4+ T cells from blood. The sequence was obtained from a man aged 25 to 40 with type 1 diabetes. The V gene is TRBV7-9, the J gene TRBJ1-2; D may be TRBD1 (6 bases). The CDR3 region is CASSHPYGQSSYTF. Here the CDR3 DNA reads TGTGCCAGCAGCCATCCTTACGGACAGAGTAGCTACACCTTC.